This TCR beta chain was captured in a study of blood T cell repertoires in COVID-19. Per the study methods: Amplified reference gene primers provided the basis for estimating nucleated cell counts. Sequencing was performed with immunoSEQ multiplex PCR; in TCRdb, only in-frame clones are kept and a portion is missing. V, J and clone size reflect that table, while D and trimming were determined from the DNA. The sample records approximately 330,000 clones, 87% being singletons. CDR1 is LGHDT and CDR2 is YNNKEL in the germline V gene (reference sequence). The ends were cut back, 0 bases at V and 2 bases at J, with 7 bases in the middle. The CDR3 consists of 14 residues.

This TCR was recovered from a man aged 25-45 years with COVID-19, enrolled during active disease. Material for sequencing was peripheral blood. This chain joins TRBV3-1 (or the pseudogene TRBV3-2) and TRBJ1-2; D perhaps matches TRBD1 (5 bases). CDR3 nucleotide sequence: TGTGCCAGCAGCCAAGATTCAGGGAACTATGGCTACACCTTC. Translated: CASSQDSGNYGYTF.